This T cell receptor (beta chain) stems from a study of metastatic and nonmetastatic thyroid tumors. A remark on this clone: Its specificity is not known.

Thyroid surgery had not been preceded by any treatment in any patient. MiXCR was used by TCRdb to re-call the PCR reads. The table includes around 28,000 clones, just under 30% detected once. Trimming took 1 base from V and 8 from J; bases not matched to a gene: 18. CDR3 length equals 19 residues. Per the germline V gene, CDR1 is SGHNT and CDR2 is YENEEA. Study findings and constraints: In blood and tumor, TCR beta diversity was reportedly significantly higher in malignant thyroid tumors than in benign nodules.

The sample was blood. The rearrangement uses TRBV11-3 and TRBJ2-1, with 9 nucleotides matching TRBD2. The sequence was collected from a female donor with papillary thyroid cancer or a benign thyroid nodule (not recorded which). Some clones in this sample may be carry-over from other donors' samples. CDR3 residues: CASSLGSQIAGVLWDEQFF. In DNA form, the CDR3 reads TGTGCCAGCAGCTTAGGTTCCCAAATAGCGGGAGTCCTCTGGGATGAGCAGTTCTTC.